One sample yielded the 18 T cell receptor beta chains listed below, sequenced in a study of read filtering for tumor transcriptome and immune sequencing. This library used roughly 400 ng RNA and molecular barcoded adaptors spanning alpha/delta and beta/gamma chains. MiXCR, run by TCRdb on the reads, gives a single entry per CDR3 protein. The sample contains 40,000 or so distinct CDR3 sequences, about 13% of which appear only once. The material sequenced was a population of CD138-negative cells sorted from bone marrow. Receptor source: a donor at least 40 years old with multiple myeloma.

Concerning this clonotype itself: A single base is all that separates this from a far larger clone, so a read error is likely. The rearrangement links TRBV12-3 or TRBV12-4 to TRBJ1-1, with a weak D call TRBD1 (6 bases). The length of the CDR3 is 13 residues. The ends were cut back, 4 bases at V and 1 base at J, with 7 bases in the middle. CDR3 sequence (DNA): TGTGCCAGCAGTTACAGGGCGAACACTGAAGCTTTCTTT. Translating it yields CASSYRANTEAFF.

This clonotype was recorded a few times. The V call is TRBV21-1, the J call TRBJ2-1; the table's D call, TRBD2, was not checked against the DNA. TRBV21-1 is termed a pseudogene. The CDR3 has 16 amino acids. In nucleotides, the CDR3 is TGTGCCAGCAGCTCCTCCGGGACTAGGTGGGTCAATGAGCAGTTCTTC. Protein: CASSSSGTRWVNEQFF.

The V call is TRBV20-1, the J call TRBJ2-5; TRBD2 aligns across 9 bases. The germline V gene encodes CDR1 DFQATT and CDR2 SNEGSKA (reference sequence). This CDR3 has 13 amino acids. J gave up 3 bases and V 6 bases, and 5 bases lay outside the gene matches. CDR3 amino acids: CSALTSGEETQYF. The CDR3 bases are TGCAGTGCACTGACTAGCGGCGAAGAGACCCAGTACTTC.

This clonotype was seen many times. This chain joins TRBV28 and TRBJ2-7, with 7 bases lining up with TRBD2. The ends lost 4 bases at V and 5 bases at J; junction bases unmatched: 14. CDR1 is MDHEN, CDR2 SYDVKM, per germline. The CDR3 has 16 residues. The CDR3 bases are TGTGCCAGCAGTTCACTCCGGGACGGGGGGAAGGACGAGCAGTACTTC. Residues: CASSSLRDGGKDEQYF.

The chain carries TRBV9 and TRBJ1-6, with no clear D. Germline CDR1 SGDLS, CDR2 YYNGEE. Trimming removed 0 bases at V and 2 bases at J, with 6 bases between. The CDR3 sequence is 15 residues long. The CDR3 nucleotides read TGTGCCAGCAGCGTAGGAGACACCTATAATTCACCCCTCCACTTT. It encodes CASSVGDTYNSPLHF.

The chain carries TRBV3-1 and TRBJ2-2, with 9 bases aligning to TRBD1. The CDR3 is 15 residues long. Looked up from germline, CDR1 is LGHDT and CDR2 is YNNKEL (reference sequence). Trimming removed 2 bases from V and 7 bases from J; junction bases left unmatched: 5. CDR3 DNA: TGTGCCAGCAGCCAATGGACAGGGGCAGGCGGGGAGCTGTTTTTT. Protein: CASSQWTGAGGELFF.

Ten or more counts support this clonotype. The chain carries TRBV7-2 and TRBJ2-7; 10 bases are a match to TRBD2. The CDR3 consists of 16 residues. With V trimmed by 4 bases and J by 2 bases, 8 bases remained unmatched. In germline, CDR1 is SGHTA, CDR2 FQGNSA. CDR3 region: CASSSVSGGNTYEQYF. The CDR3 bases are TGTGCCAGCAGCTCGGTTAGCGGGGGGAACACCTACGAGCAGTACTTC.

This clonotype was counted many times. The CDR3 nucleotides are TGTGCCAGCAGCCAACCCGGGACAGGGTGGTTGGAAGCTTTCTTT. Its protein product is CASSQPGTGWLEAFF. V and J are TRBV4-2 and TRBJ1-1; 9 bases line up with TRBD1. The CDR3 spans 15 residues. Germline V gene data show CDR1 as LGHNA and CDR2 as YNFKEQ. Trimming removed 2 bases from V and 8 bases from J; junction bases left unmatched: 9.

On this clonotype itself: An end of the junction does not agree with germline; a read error may underlie this. The rearrangement joins TRBV5-4 to TRBJ2-6; the match to TRBD1 covers 9 bases. The CDR3 extends over 17 amino acids. The germline gives CDR1 SGHNT, CDR2 YYREEE (reference sequence). This CDR3 is CASSFGTGTPGANALTF. CDR3 in DNA: TGTGCCAGCAGCTTTGGGACAGGGACTCCTGGGGCCAACGCCCTGACTTTC.

This clonotype was seen many times. CDR3 nucleotide sequence: TGCGCCAGCAGCTTATCAAACAGGGAAACCCAGTACTTC. This gives the protein CASSLSNRETQYF. This chain links TRBV5-1 with TRBJ2-5; possible D gene TRBD1, 6 bases. The CDR3 spans 13 residues. CDR1 is SGHRS and CDR2 is YFSETQ in the germline V gene. V was shortened by 2 bases and J by 8 bases, with 13 bases between the two germline ends.

This clonotype was counted many times. Relative to the germline gene, one junction end is altered; a read error may explain this. The gene calls are TRBV10-2 and TRBJ1-3; D remains ambiguous. The CDR3 is 14 amino acids. Germline CDR1 is WSHSY and CDR2 is SAAADI. CDR3 sequence: CASSRGGSGNTIYF. For the CDR3, the DNA is TGTGCCAGCAGCCGGGGAGGCTCTGGAAACACCATATATTTT.

This clonotype was counted ten times or more. V and J are TRBV30 and TRBJ1-5; tentative D call: TRBD1 (5 bases). V gave up 3 bases and J gave up 3 bases, with 15 bases separating them. Per germline, CDR1 GTSNPN and CDR2 SVGIG (reference sequence). The CDR3 covers 15 residues. CDR3 amino acids: CAWSPAGLINQPQHF. CDR3 in DNA: TGTGCCTGGAGCCCAGCGGGACTGATCAATCAGCCCCAGCATTTT. Complete variable domain (other parts from reference TRBV30 and TRBJ1-5): SQTIHQWPATLVQPVGSPLSLECTVEGTSNPNLYWYRQAAGRGLQLLFYSVGIGQISSEVPQNLSASRPQDRQFILSSKKLLLSDSGFYLCAWSPAGLINQPQHFGDGTRLSIL.

This clonotype was seen at least ten times. The chain uses TRBV2 and TRBJ1-5, with 8 positions matching TRBD1. V trimming: 6 bases; J trimming: 6 bases; junction bases outside the gene matches: 16. Germline loops: CDR1 SNHLY, CDR2 FYNNEI. The length of the CDR3 is 17 residues. The CDR3 coding sequence is TGTGCCAGCAGGAAGGGTCCGGACAGGGCGGTCAGTCAGCCCCAGCATTTT. This encodes CASRKGPDRAVSQPQHF.

This clonotype has at least ten counts. The V call is TRBV11-2, the J call TRBJ2-1; D unresolved. The CDR3 length is 14 residues. V dropped 6 bases and J dropped 0 bases, with 9 bases sitting between them. Germline V lookup: CDR1 SGHAT, CDR2 FQNNGV. CDR3 protein: CASRLLLSYNEQFF. The CDR3 region has the DNA TGTGCCAGCAGACTTTTGCTCTCCTACAATGAGCAGTTCTTC.

This clonotype was counted ten times or more. The chain combines TRBV5-1 with TRBJ2-5, with D possibly TRBD2 on 6 matching bases. The germline gives CDR1 SGHRS, CDR2 YFSETQ. Between the trimmed V and J ends, which lost 0 bases and 5 bases, there was a span of 14 bases. This CDR3 has 15 amino acids. CDR3: CASSLAKGGGETQYF. Here the CDR3 DNA reads TGCGCCAGCAGCTTGGCCAAGGGAGGAGGTGAGACCCAGTACTTC.

This clonotype was seen only a few times. The chain combines TRBV20-1 with TRBJ1-5; 7 bases agree with TRBD1. V lost 8 bases, J lost 0 bases, and 7 bases stayed unmatched. The CDR3 length is 14 residues. Germline V lookup: CDR1 DFQATT, CDR2 SNEGSKA (reference sequence). The CDR3 sequence: CSPGQLYSNQPQHF. In nucleotides, the CDR3 is TGCAGTCCGGGACAGCTTTATAGCAATCAGCCCCAGCATTTT.

In regard to this clonotype: A read error may be the cause here, since a much bigger clone is one base away. The rearrangement uses TRBV5-1 and TRBJ1-1, with 8 bases identical to TRBD1. Per the germline V gene, CDR1 is SGHRS and CDR2 is YFSETQ. The CDR3 is 15 residues long. This chain's CDR3 is CTSSYNGQGGWEAFF. The CDR3, as DNA: TGCACCAGCAGCTACAACGGACAGGGTGGATGGGAAGCTTTCTTT.

V usage is TRBV10-3 and J usage is TRBJ1-2, with no clear D. Deletions cut 2 bases from V and 8 bases from J, with 9 bases between. The germline gives CDR1 ENHRY, CDR2 SYGVKD. The CDR3 covers 12 residues. CDR3 in DNA: TGTGCCATCAGTGAGGGGATCGAGGGCTACACCTTC. Translation: CAISEGIEGYTF.